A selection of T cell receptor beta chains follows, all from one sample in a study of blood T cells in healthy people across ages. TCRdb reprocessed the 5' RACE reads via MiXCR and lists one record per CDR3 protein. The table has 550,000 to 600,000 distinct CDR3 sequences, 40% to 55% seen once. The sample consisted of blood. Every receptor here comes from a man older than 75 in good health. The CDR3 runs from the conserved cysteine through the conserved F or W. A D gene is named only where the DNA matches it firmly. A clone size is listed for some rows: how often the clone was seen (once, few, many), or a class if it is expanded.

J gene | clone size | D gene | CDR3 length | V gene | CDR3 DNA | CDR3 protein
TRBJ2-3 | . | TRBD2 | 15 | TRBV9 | TGTGCCAGCAGCGTAGAGGCGGGGGTAAGAGATACGCAGTATTTT | CASSVEAGVRDTQYF
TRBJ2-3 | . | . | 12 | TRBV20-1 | TGCAGTGCTAGAGAGGGAACAGATACGCAGTATTTT | CSAREGTDTQYF
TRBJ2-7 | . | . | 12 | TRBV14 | TGTGCCAGCAGCCCCGGACCCATTGACCAGTACTTC | CASSPGPIDQYF
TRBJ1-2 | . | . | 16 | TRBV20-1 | TGCAGTGCTAGAAACGGTCAAGGGGGGAGAAACTATGGCTACACCTTC | CSARNGQGGRNYGYTF
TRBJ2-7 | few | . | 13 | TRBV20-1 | TGCAGCGTTTGGCGGGGGACAGCTTACGAGCAGTACTTC | CSVWRGTAYEQYF
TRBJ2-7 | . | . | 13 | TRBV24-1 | TGTGCCACCAGTGATTTATCCCCCTACGAGCAGTACTTC | CATSDLSPYEQYF
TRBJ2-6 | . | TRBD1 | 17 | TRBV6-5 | TGTGCCAGCAGTTGGACAGGGACCGGCTCTGGGGCCAACGTCCTGACTTTC | CASSWTGTGSGANVLTF
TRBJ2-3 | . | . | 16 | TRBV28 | TGTGCCAGCAGTCACACAGGGATCCCGAGCACAGATACGCAGTATTTT | CASSHTGIPSTDTQYF
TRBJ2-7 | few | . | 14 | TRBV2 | TGTGCCAGCACCCGACAGGCTTACTCCTACGAGCAGTACTTC | CASTRQAYSYEQYF
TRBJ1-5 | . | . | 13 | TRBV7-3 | TGTGCCAGCAGCCCTCATATCATCTGCGCCCAGCATTTT | CASSPHIICAQHF
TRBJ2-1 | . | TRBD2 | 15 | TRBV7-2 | TGTGCCAGCAGCTTAGAGGGGTGGCGGGGGGGTGAGCAGTTCTTC | CASSLEGWRGGEQFF
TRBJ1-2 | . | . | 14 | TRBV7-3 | TGTGCCAGCAGCGTTACTCACGAGGGTGGCGGCTACACCTTC | CASSVTHEGGGYTF
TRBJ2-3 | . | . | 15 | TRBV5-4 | TGTGCCAGCAGCTTTTGGGCCGATCCGGGAGATACGCAGTATTTT | CASSFWADPGDTQYF
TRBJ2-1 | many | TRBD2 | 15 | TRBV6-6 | TGTGCCAGCAGTAACCTAGCGGGGGGGTACAATGAGCAGTTCTTC | CASSNLAGGYNEQFF
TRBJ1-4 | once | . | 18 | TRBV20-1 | TGCAGTGCTAGAGACCCTACAGGGCCCGATGCAACTAATGAAAAACTGTTTTTT | CSARDPTGPDATNEKLFF
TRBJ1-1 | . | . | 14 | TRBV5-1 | TGCGCCAGCAGAGCGGAGGCCCAGAACACTGAAGCTTTCTTT | CASRAEAQNTEAFF
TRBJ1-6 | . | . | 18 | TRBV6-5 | TGTGCCAGCAGTTACTCGGGTCGGGACGGGGGATTCGGTTCACCCCTCCACTTT | CASSYSGRDGGFGSPLHF
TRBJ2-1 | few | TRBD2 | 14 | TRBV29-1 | TGCAGCGTGGACGGGACTAGCGGGGTTAGTGAGCAGTTCTTC | CSVDGTSGVSEQFF
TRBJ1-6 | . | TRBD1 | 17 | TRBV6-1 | TGTGCCAGCAGGGACCCAGGGACAGGGGCGAAGGATTCACCCCTCCACTTT | CASRDPGTGAKDSPLHF
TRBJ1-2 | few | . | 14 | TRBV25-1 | TGTGCCAGCAGTGGCCGACAGCCAAACTATGGCTACACCTTC | CASSGRQPNYGYTF
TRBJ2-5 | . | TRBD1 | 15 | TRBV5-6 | TGTGCCAGCAGGACGGCCGGGACAGGGGAAGAGACCCAGTACTTC | CASRTAGTGEETQYF
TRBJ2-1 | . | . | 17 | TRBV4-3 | TGCGCCAGCAGCCAAGATAGAAACGTGGGGCCTTACAATGAGCAGTTCTTC | CASSQDRNVGPYNEQFF
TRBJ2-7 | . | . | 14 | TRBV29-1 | TGCAGCGCTGTGCGGCAGCTAAATGCCTACGAGCAGTACTTC | CSAVRQLNAYEQYF
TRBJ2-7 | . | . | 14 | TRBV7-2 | TGTGCCAGCAGCTTAGTGCGGGGTTCGGGAGAGCAGTACTTC | CASSLVRGSGEQYF
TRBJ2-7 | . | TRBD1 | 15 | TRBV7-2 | TGTGCCAGCAGCTCCGCGACAGGGTTCTCCTACGAGCAGTACTTC | CASSSATGFSYEQYF
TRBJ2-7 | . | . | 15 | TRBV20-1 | TGCAGTGCTCCACCGAGGGCGGGTCTCTCCTACGAGCAGTACTTC | CSAPPRAGLSYEQYF
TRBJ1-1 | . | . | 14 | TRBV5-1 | TGCGCCAGCAGCTTGCGCCCAGAGAACACTGAAGCTTTCTTT | CASSLRPENTEAFF
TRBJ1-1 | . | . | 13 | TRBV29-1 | TGCAGCGTTCCTGGCCAGGTTAACACTAAAGCTTTCTTT | CSVPGQVNTKAFF
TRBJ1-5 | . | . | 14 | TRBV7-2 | TGTGCCAGCAGCTTACAGTTTGAGGGTGAGCCCCAGCATTTT | CASSLQFEGEPQHF
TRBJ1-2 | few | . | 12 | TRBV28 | TGTGCCAGCAGTTTATATTCCCATGGCTACACCTTC | CASSLYSHGYTF
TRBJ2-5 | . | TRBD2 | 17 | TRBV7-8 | TGTACCAGCAGCTTATCCAGACTAGCGGGATGGGGAGAGACCCAGTACTTC | CTSSLSRLAGWGETQYF
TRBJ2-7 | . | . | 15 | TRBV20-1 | TGCAGTGCTAGGGGGGGTCGGGCAGGGGGCTACGAGCAGTACTTC | CSARGGRAGGYEQYF
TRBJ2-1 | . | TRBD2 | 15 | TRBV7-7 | TGTGCTAGCAGCTTGTTAGCGGGACAAGACAATGAGCAGTTCTTC | CASSLLAGQDNEQFF
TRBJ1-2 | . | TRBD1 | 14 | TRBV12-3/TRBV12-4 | TGTGCCAGCAGTCCCGGGACAGGCAGCCATGGCTACACCTTC | CASSPGTGSHGYTF
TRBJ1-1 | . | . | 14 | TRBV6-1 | TGTGCCAGCGGCGGACGGTGGACGGACACTGAAGCTTTCTTT | CASGGRWTDTEAFF
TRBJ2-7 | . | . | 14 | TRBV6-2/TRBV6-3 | TGTGCCAGCGGGACCCAGCCCCCCGCCTACGAGCAGTACTTC | CASGTQPPAYEQYF
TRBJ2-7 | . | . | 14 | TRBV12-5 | TGTGCTAGGCTAGTGGAGCCCTTCTCCTACGAGCAGTACTTC | CARLVEPFSYEQYF
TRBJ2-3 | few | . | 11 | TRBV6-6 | TGTGCCGCGGGGAGCACAGATACGCAGTATTTT | CAAGSTDTQYF
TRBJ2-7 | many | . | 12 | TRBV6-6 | TGTGCCAGCAGTTACTCCCTTTCCGAGCAGTACTTC | CASSYSLSEQYF
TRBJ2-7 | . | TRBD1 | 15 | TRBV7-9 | TGTGCCAGCAGCTTAAGGCAGGGGGCGTTCTACGAGCAGTACTTC | CASSLRQGAFYEQYF
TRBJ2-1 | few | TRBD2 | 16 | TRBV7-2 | TGTGCCAGTAGACTAGCGGGGGGGCCAGAGGGAGAGACCCAGTTCTTC | CASRLAGGPEGETQFF
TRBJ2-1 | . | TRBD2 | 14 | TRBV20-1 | TGCAGTGCTCCCAGCGGGGGGGACTACAATGAGCAGTTCTTC | CSAPSGGDYNEQFF
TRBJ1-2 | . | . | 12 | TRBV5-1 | TGCGCCAGCAGCGCCCGTTCCTATGGCTACACCTTC | CASSARSYGYTF
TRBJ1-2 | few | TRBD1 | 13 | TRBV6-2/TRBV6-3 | TGTGCCAGCAGCCCGGACAGGGTTCGCGGCTACACCTTC | CASSPDRVRGYTF
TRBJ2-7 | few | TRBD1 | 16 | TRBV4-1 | TGCGCCAGCAGCCAAGATACAGGGGGGATCAGCTACGAGCAGTACTTC | CASSQDTGGISYEQYF
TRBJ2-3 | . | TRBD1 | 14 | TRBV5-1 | TGCGCCAGTCTGAGGGACAGTCACACAGATACGCAGTATTTT | CASLRDSHTDTQYF
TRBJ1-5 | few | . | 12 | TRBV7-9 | TGTGCCAGCAGCTTTGGCAATCAGCCCCAGCATTTT | CASSFGNQPQHF
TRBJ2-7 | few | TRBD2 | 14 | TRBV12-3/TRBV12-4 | TGTGCCAGCAGTCGGACTAGACCTCCCTACGAGCAGTACTTC | CASSRTRPPYEQYF
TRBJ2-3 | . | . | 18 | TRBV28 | TGTGCCAGCAGTCCTACTTTGGGTCGCGGCTATAACACAGATACGCAGTATTTT | CASSPTLGRGYNTDTQYF
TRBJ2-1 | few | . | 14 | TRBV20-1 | TGCAGTGCTGCCTTGACGGGAGCCCTCCATGAGCAGTTCTTC | CSAALTGALHEQFF
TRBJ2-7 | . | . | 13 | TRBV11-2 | TGTGCCAGCAGCTGGTCTAACGGATACGAGCAGTACTTC | CASSWSNGYEQYF
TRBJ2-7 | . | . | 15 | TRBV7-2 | TGTGCCAGCAGCTTAGTTGGCCTAGTGGGCTACGAGCAGTACTTC | CASSLVGLVGYEQYF
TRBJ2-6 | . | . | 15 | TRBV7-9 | TGTGCCAGCAGCTTTGATGGACCTGGGGCCAACGTCCTGACTTTC | CASSFDGPGANVLTF
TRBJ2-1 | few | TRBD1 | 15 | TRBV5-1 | TGCGCCAGCAGCCCCCAGGGGGCCCCCTACAATGAGCAGTTCTTC | CASSPQGAPYNEQFF
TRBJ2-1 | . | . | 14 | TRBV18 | TGTGCCAGCTCACAGGGCCCCTCCTACAATGAGCAGTTCTTC | CASSQGPSYNEQFF